These 23 T cell receptor beta chains share one sample of origin, sequenced in a study of T cells in women clearing cervical HPV infection. The method was immunoSEQ multiplex PCR; TCRdb's version includes in-frame clones alone and lacks a portion of them. The sample shows about 30,000 clones, and around 6.6% sits with its ten largest clones. Sequences were obtained from blood buffy coat. The receptor source for this set is a woman between 18 and 70 years old with a cervical HPV16 infection that either progressed to CIN3+ or cleared (not recorded which).

Regarding this clone: The read gets to within 3 residues of the CDR3 end, and the germline J gene fills in the rest. This sequence joins TRBV29-1 and TRBJ2-5; possibly TRBD1 for D (6 bases). CDR3 length: 13 amino acids. The ends were cut back, 6 bases at V and 5 bases at J, with 16 bases in the middle. The V gene's germline CDR1 is SQVTM and CDR2 ANQGSEA. Incomplete CDR3 DNA: TGCAGCGTGCAGCCTCAGGGGTATGAGACC. The encoded protein is CSVQPQGYET. The whole CDR3 reads CSVQPQGYETQYF. Together with reference TRBV29-1 and TRBJ2-5, the CDR3 gives the full variable domain: SAVISQKPSRDICQRGTSLTIQCQVDSQVTMMFWYRQQPGQSLTLIATANQGSEATYESGFVIDKFPISRPNLTFSTLTVSNMSPEDSSIYLCSVQPQGYETQYFGPGTRLLVL.

Note on this clone: The missing CDR3 end, 3 residues past where the read stops, is filled in from the germline J gene. V gene TRBV7-3 combines with J gene TRBJ2-1, with D hard to call. The CDR3 consists of 18 residues. Between the trimmed V and J ends, which lost 0 bases and 0 bases, there was a span of 15 bases. The germline gives CDR1 SGHTA, CDR2 FQGTGA. The CDR3: CASSLTAITTRSYNEQFF. Partial CDR3 DNA: TGTGCCAGCAGCTTAACGGCTATAACTACCCGCTCCTACAATGAG. Combining the CDR3 with reference TRBV7-3 and TRBJ2-1 gives the whole variable domain GAGVSQTPSNKVTEKGKYVELRCDPISGHTALYWYRQSLGQGPEFLIYFQGTGAADDSGLPNDRFFAVRPEGSVSTLKIQRTERGDSAVYLCASSLTAITTRSYNEQFFGPGTRLTVL.

Note on this clone: The read halts 3 residues ahead of the CDR3 end, with the missing end drawn from the germline J gene. V usage is TRBV6-1 and J usage is TRBJ2-5; D may be TRBD1 (5 bases). The V and J ends lost 0 bases and 7 bases respectively, with 9 bases between them. The CDR3 contains 13 residues. The germline V gene has CDR1 MNHNS and CDR2 SASEGT. The DNA read from the CDR3 is TGTGCCAGCAGTGAAGCGGACATGGGGACC. As protein: CASSEADMGT. The full CDR3 is CASSEADMGTQYF.

A word on this clone: The read falls 3 residues short of the CDR3 end, and the missing part is taken from the germline J gene. J is TRBJ2-3 and V is TRBV5-1, with D maybe TRBD2 (6 bases). Germline assignment: CDR1 SGHRS and CDR2 YFSETQ. V was pared by 6 bases and J by 3 bases, with 20 bases between. The CDR3 loop spans 16 amino acids. CDR3 protein: CASTAIFGEVTDTQYF. Incomplete CDR3 DNA: TGCGCCAGCACCGCGATATTCGGGGAGGTGACAGATACG. Combining the CDR3 with reference TRBV5-1 and TRBJ2-3 gives the whole variable domain KAGVTQTPRYLIKTRGQQVTLSCSPISGHRSVSWYQQTPGQGLQFLFEYFSETQRNKGNFPGRFSGRQFSNSRSEMNVSTLELGDSALYLCASTAIFGEVTDTQYFGPGTRLTVL.

Turning to this clone: Read coverage stops 3 residues before the CDR3 terminus; the germline J gene supplies the remainder. This chain connects TRBV5-4 to TRBJ2-5; tentatively, D is TRBD1 (5 bases). The CDR3 contains 13 residues. Germline values: CDR1 SGHNT, CDR2 YYREEE (reference sequence). Trimming stripped 0 bases from V and 5 bases from J, with 8 bases between. This CDR3 is CASSLGGRETQYF. The part of the CDR3 DNA that was read is TGTGCCAGCAGCTTGGGGGGCAGGGAGACC.

As regards this clone: The read halts 3 residues ahead of the CDR3 end, with the missing end drawn from the germline J gene. The V call is TRBV20-1, the J call TRBJ1-5; TRBD1 matches at 8 bases. CDR3 size: 14 residues. The germline CDR1 and CDR2 sequences are DFQATT and SNEGSKA (reference sequence). J gave up 7 bases and V 3 bases, and 8 bases lay outside the gene matches. This CDR3 reads CSARPQGDGQPQHF. CDR3 bases read: TGCAGTGCTAGGCCACAGGGGGACGGACAGCCC.

Remarks on this clone: The missing CDR3 end, 3 residues past where the read stops, is filled in from the germline J gene. This sequence joins TRBV10-3 and TRBJ2-5; 7 bases match TRBD2. After removal of 4 bases from V and 1 base from J, the junction contained 9 bases not matched to a gene. The CDR3 covers 16 residues. Germline values: CDR1 ENHRY, CDR2 SYGVKD. Incomplete CDR3 DNA: TGTGCCATCAGTGTAAGGACTAGTGGCGTCCAAGAGACC. Its translation: CAISVRTSGVQET. The complete CDR3 sequence is CAISVRTSGVQETQYF.

To note about this clone: The DNA ends 3 residues before the CDR3 does, and the rest of the CDR3 is filled in from the germline J gene. The V call is TRBV7-2, the J call TRBJ2-3; D is undetermined. This CDR3 region has 12 residues. Germline lookup yields CDR1 SGHTA and CDR2 FQGNSA. V shed 3 bases and J shed 4 bases, with 5 bases lying between them. This CDR3 is CASSFEADTQYF. CDR3 bases read: TGTGCCAGCAGCTTCGAGGCAGATACG. The full variable domain, its missing parts supplied by reference TRBV7-2 and TRBJ2-3, is GAGVSQSPSNKVTEKGKDVELRCDPISGHTALYWYRQSLGQGLEFLIYFQGNSAPDKSGLPSDRFSAERTGGSVSTLTIQRTQQEDSAVYLCASSFEADTQYFGPGTRLTVL.

In the case of this clone: Sequencing ends 3 residues short of the CDR3 end; the germline J gene provides the rest. The rearrangement links TRBV7-9 to TRBJ1-3; 9 nucleotides align to TRBD1. Germline assignment: CDR1 SEHNR and CDR2 FQNEAQ (reference sequence). The CDR3 extends over 14 amino acids. With 5 bases clipped from V and 4 bases from J, the junction kept 3 bases outside the gene matches. The chain's CDR3 is CASSEQGAGNTIYF. The CDR3 DNA, read in part, is TGTGCCAGCAGCGAACAGGGGGCGGGAAACACC.

Notes on this clone: The DNA ends 3 residues before the CDR3 does, and the rest of the CDR3 is filled in from the germline J gene. This chain connects TRBV2 to TRBJ1-4; tentatively, D is TRBD1 (5 bases). Germline assignment: CDR1 SNHLY and CDR2 FYNNEI. The CDR3 runs 14 residues. V was clipped by 10 bases and J by 0 bases, with 12 bases between them. The CDR3 DNA, read in part, is TGTGCCACCGGGACTTTGGCAACTAATGAAAAA. Protein: CATGTLATNEK. The full-length CDR3 reads as CATGTLATNEKLFF.

About this clone: The CDR3 end lies 3 residues beyond the end of the read and is filled in from the germline J gene. The V call is TRBV9, the J call TRBJ2-3; tentatively, D is TRBD1 (5 bases). The CDR3 has 15 residues. Germline V gene sequence: CDR1 SGDLS, CDR2 YYNGEE. Trimming pared 0 bases from V and 6 bases from J, leaving 14 bases between. The DNA read from the CDR3 is TGTGCCAGCAGCGTAGGGGCAGGGTATGAGGATACG. Its translation: CASSVGAGYEDT. The CDR3 as a whole reads CASSVGAGYEDTQYF.

Note on this clone: The read gets to within 3 residues of the CDR3 end, and the germline J gene fills in the rest. The rearrangement links TRBV7-3 to TRBJ2-2, with 12 bases aligning to TRBD2. Germline lookup yields CDR1 SGHTA and CDR2 FQGTGA. Germline trimming cut 4 bases from V and 1 base from J; bases unmatched to any gene: 7. This CDR3 has 18 amino acids. This chain's CDR3 is CASSSTSGGPVNTGELFF. The part of the CDR3 DNA that was read is TGTGCCAGCAGCTCGACTAGCGGGGGACCCGTGAACACCGGGGAG.

To note about this clone: The read ends 3 residues shy of where the CDR3 ends; the end is completed using the germline J gene. The rearrangement links TRBV12-3 or TRBV12-4 to TRBJ2-5; the D gene is possibly TRBD2 (5 bases). The CDR3 totals 14 residues. Trimming stripped 5 bases from V and 5 bases from J, with 15 bases between. The sequenced CDR3 bases are TGTGCCAGCAGTCGGAATAGCGAGATGGAGACC. This codes for CASSRNSEMET. In full, the CDR3 reads CASSRNSEMETQYF.

Of note for this clone: The read ends 3 residues shy of where the CDR3 ends; the end is completed using the germline J gene. V usage is TRBV6-1 and J usage is TRBJ2-7; 8 bases are shared with TRBD2. The CDR3 loop spans 15 amino acids. Germline trimming cut 2 bases from V and 6 bases from J; bases unmatched to any gene: 9. Germline V CDR1 and CDR2: MNHNS, SASEGT. This CDR3 is CASSEPAGEPGEQYF. The covered CDR3 bases are TGTGCCAGCAGTGAACCAGCGGGGGAGCCCGGCGAG.

The CDR3 DNA, read in part, is TGTGCCTGGAGTTCCCAACAGGGTTCGGATCAGCCC. Amino acid sequence: CAWSSQQGSDQP. The full CDR3 reads CAWSSQQGSDQPQHF. V is TRBV30 and J is TRBJ1-5; D perhaps matches TRBD1 (6 bases). The read halts 3 residues ahead of the CDR3 end, with the missing end drawn from the germline J gene. From germline, CDR1 is GTSNPN and CDR2 SVGIG (reference sequence). CDR3 length: 15 residues. Trimming removed 2 bases at V and 5 bases at J, with 16 bases between.

Incomplete CDR3 DNA: TGTGCCAGCAGCCCACAGGGATATAGCAATCAGCCC. The encoded protein is CASSPQGYSNQP. The whole CDR3 sequence reads CASSPQGYSNQPQHF. The rearrangement links TRBV5-8 to TRBJ1-5; TRBD1 might be the D (6 bases). The DNA ends 3 residues before the CDR3 does, and the rest of the CDR3 is filled in from the germline J gene. The germline V and J ends were trimmed by 4 bases and 0 bases, with 11 bases remaining between them. This CDR3 has 15 residues. The germline gives CDR1 SGHTS, CDR2 YDEGEE.

Worth noting for this clone: With the read ending 3 residues before the CDR3 end, the germline J gene is used to fill in that end. The chain is built from TRBV5-1 and TRBJ1-2; a weak D match, TRBD1 (5 bases). The CDR3 is made up of 12 amino acids. The germline V gene has CDR1 SGHRS and CDR2 YFSETQ. The CDR3 DNA, read in part, is TGCGCCAGCAGCTTGGTGGGGCTCGAC. Translated, it gives CASSLVGLD. The CDR3 in full is CASSLVGLDYTF.

Concerning this clone: Read sequence stops 3 residues before the CDR3 end, and the germline J gene provides the missing end. V and J are TRBV5-4 and TRBJ1-1, with 7 bases aligning to TRBD1. The CDR3 length is 13 residues. Germline assignment: CDR1 SGHNT and CDR2 YYREEE (reference sequence). V lost 2 bases, J lost 6 bases, and 4 bases stayed unmatched. Incomplete CDR3 DNA: TGTGCCAGCAGCTTACAGGGGAGGCCTGAA. Protein: CASSLQGRPE. In full, the CDR3 is CASSLQGRPEAFF.

Comment on this clone: Coverage ceases 3 residues before the CDR3 finishes, and the germline J gene fills in the end. The chain combines TRBV5-1 with TRBJ1-2, with 7 bases that match TRBD1. The CDR3 is 14 amino acids. Unmatched junction bases numbered 5, after V lost 0 bases and J lost 6 bases. CDR1 SGHRS and CDR2 YFSETQ come from the germline V gene. The CDR3 DNA, read in part, is TGCGCCAGCAGCTTGGGCAGGGGGTTCGATGGC. It specifies CASSLGRGFDG. The full CDR3 is CASSLGRGFDGYTF.

As concerns this clone: The read comes to an end 3 residues before the CDR3 does, leaving the germline J gene to fill in the end. The V call is TRBV20-1, the J call TRBJ1-1; maybe TRBD1 (6 bases). Germline V lookup: CDR1 DFQATT, CDR2 SNEGSKA (reference sequence). CDR3 size: 14 residues. V was clipped by 4 bases and J by 1 base, with 13 bases between them. The CDR3 spells CSATGVGRNTEAFF. CDR3 bases read: TGCAGTGCTACAGGGGTGGGCCGGAACACTGAA.

Note on this clone: The CDR3 end falls 3 residues outside the read, so it is completed with the germline J gene. This chain uses TRBV30 with TRBJ1-2, with 11 bases aligning to TRBD1. V dropped 2 bases and J dropped 7; count of bases not matched to a gene: 6. CDR1 and CDR2 (germline): GTSNPN, SVGIG (reference sequence). This CDR3 region has 14 residues. CDR3 DNA, as far as it was read: TGTGCCTGGAGTACGGGACAGGGGGAGGGTGGC. This gives the protein CAWSTGQGEGG. The CDR3 in full is CAWSTGQGEGGYTF.

A note on this clone: The read gets to within 3 residues of the CDR3 end, and the germline J gene fills in the rest. V gene TRBV6-4 combines with J gene TRBJ1-6; a possible D gene is TRBD1 (6 bases). V shed 5 bases and J shed 6 bases, with 8 bases lying between them. CDR3 size: 13 residues. The germline CDR1 and CDR2 sequences are MRHNA and SNTAGT. The chain's CDR3 is CASSTGPNSPLHF. The covered CDR3 bases are TGTGCCAGCAGTACAGGGCCTAATTCACCC.

On this clone: The observed sequence ends 3 residues before the CDR3 terminus, with the missing tail filled in from the germline J gene. The rearrangement uses TRBV29-1 and TRBJ2-1; perhaps TRBD1 as D (6 bases). CDR1 SQVTM and CDR2 ANQGSEA come from the germline V gene. V lost 4 bases to trimming and J lost 4 bases, with 8 bases between them. The CDR3 is 12 amino acids. The CDR3 DNA, read in part, is TGCAGCGTTGGGACAGAATACAATGAG. Amino acid sequence: CSVGTEYNE. The entire CDR3 is CSVGTEYNEQFF.